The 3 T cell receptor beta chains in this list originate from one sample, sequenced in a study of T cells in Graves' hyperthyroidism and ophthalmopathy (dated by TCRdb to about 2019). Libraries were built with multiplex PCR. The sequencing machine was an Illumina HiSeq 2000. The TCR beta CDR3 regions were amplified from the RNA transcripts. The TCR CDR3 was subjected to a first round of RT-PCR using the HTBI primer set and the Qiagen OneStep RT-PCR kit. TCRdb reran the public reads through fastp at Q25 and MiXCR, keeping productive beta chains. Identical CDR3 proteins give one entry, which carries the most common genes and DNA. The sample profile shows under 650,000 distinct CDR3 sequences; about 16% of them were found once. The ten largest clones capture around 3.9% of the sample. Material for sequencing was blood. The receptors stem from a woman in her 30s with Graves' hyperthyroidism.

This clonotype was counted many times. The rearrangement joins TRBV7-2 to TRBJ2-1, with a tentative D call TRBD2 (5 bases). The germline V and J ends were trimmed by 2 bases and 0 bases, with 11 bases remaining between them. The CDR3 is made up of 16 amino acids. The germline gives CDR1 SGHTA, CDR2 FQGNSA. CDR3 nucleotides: TGTGCCAGCAGCTTAACAGCGGATAGCTCCTACAATGAGCAGTTCTTC. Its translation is CASSLTADSSYNEQFF.

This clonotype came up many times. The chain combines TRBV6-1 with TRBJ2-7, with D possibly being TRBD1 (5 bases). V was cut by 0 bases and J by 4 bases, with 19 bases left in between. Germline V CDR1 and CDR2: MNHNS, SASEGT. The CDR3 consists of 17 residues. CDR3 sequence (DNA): TGTGCCAGCAGTGAAGCTCTGGGCGGTGGGGCCTCTTACGAGCAGTACTTC. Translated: CASSEALGGGASYEQYF.

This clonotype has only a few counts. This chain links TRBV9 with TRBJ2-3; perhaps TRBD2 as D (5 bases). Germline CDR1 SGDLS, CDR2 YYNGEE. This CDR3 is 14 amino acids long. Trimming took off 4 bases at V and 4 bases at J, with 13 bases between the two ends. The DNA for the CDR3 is TGTGCCAGCAGCCAAGTGGCGGGTCCAGATACGCAGTATTTT. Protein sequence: CASSQVAGPDTQYF. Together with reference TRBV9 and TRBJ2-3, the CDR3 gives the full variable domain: DSGVTQTPKHLITATGQRVTLRCSPRSGDLSVYWYQQSLDQGLQFLIQYYNGEERAKGNILERFSAQQFPDLHSELNLSSLELGDSALYFCASSQVAGPDTQYFGPGTRLTVL.